The 23 T cell receptor beta chains presented below share a single source sample, sequenced in a study of technical replicates of blood from a few donors. Profiled with immunoSEQ multiplex PCR; TCRdb holds only in-frame clones, not every one. The table has 50,000 to 65,000 clones, roughly 92% seen once. Sequenced sample: PBMCs. The receptors were sampled from a human donor in good health. Some clones in this sample may be carry-over from other donors' samples.

V usage is TRBV6-5 and J usage is TRBJ1-1; tentative D call: TRBD1 (6 bases). The ends were cut back, 5 bases at V and 0 bases at J, with 13 bases in the middle. CDR3 length: 15 amino acids. The V gene's germline CDR1 is MNHEY and CDR2 SVGAGI. DNA for the CDR3: TGTGCCAGCAGTACCCGACAGGCCTTGAACACTGAAGCTTTCTTT. Its protein is CASSTRQALNTEAFF.

The chain links TRBV6-5 to TRBJ2-7; 9 nucleotides align to TRBD1. V was clipped by 5 bases and J by 3 bases; unmatched bases: 5. The CDR3 is 14 residues long. CDR1 is MNHEY and CDR2 is SVGAGI in the germline V gene. The CDR3 coding sequence is TGTGCCAGCAGTACGGGGACAGGGAGCTACGAGCAGTACTTC. As protein: CASSTGTGSYEQYF.

V gene TRBV6-5 combines with J gene TRBJ2-3; TRBD1 matches 7 bases. Trimming took 4 bases from V and 2 from J; bases not matched to a gene: 3. Germline V gives CDR1 MNHEY, CDR2 SVGAGI. The CDR3 totals 14 residues. The CDR3 DNA is TGTGCCAGCAGTTCCGGGACAGACACAGATACGCAGTATTTT. It yields the protein CASSSGTDTDTQYF.

This chain uses TRBV9 with TRBJ2-3; D unresolved. Germline-derived CDR1 and CDR2 are SGDLS and YYNGEE. V shed 4 bases and J shed 4 bases, with 13 bases lying between them. The CDR3 spans 14 residues. The CDR3 reads CASSILPGSDTQYF. DNA for the CDR3: TGTGCCAGCAGCATCTTACCCGGGTCAGATACGCAGTATTTT.

The chain joins TRBV5-1 to TRBJ2-4, with D perhaps TRBD2 (5 bases). This CDR3 is built from 14 residues. Germline loops: CDR1 SGHRS, CDR2 YFSETQ. Deletions cut 3 bases from V and 8 bases from J, with 15 bases between. The CDR3, as DNA: TGCGCCAGCAGCTCGGGCAACATGAGGGACATTCAGTACTTC. Its translation: CASSSGNMRDIQYF.

This sequence joins TRBV11-1 and TRBJ2-2; D is unclear. CDR1 is SGHAT, CDR2 FQDESV, per germline (reference sequence). CDR3 length equals 14 residues. Trimming took 5 bases from V and 0 from J, leaving 7 bases between them. For the CDR3, the DNA is TGTGCCAGCAGCGAACACACGAACACCGGGGAGCTGTTTTTT. It specifies CASSEHTNTGELFF.

The chain employs TRBV2 and TRBJ2-5; no clear D. CDR3 length equals 16 residues. CDR1 and CDR2 from the germline V gene are SNHLY and FYNNEI. Trimming stripped 3 bases from V and 9 bases from J, with 23 bases between. This CDR3 is CASSDHAPGFMGAQYF. CDR3 bases: TGTGCCAGCAGTGACCACGCCCCCGGCTTTATGGGCGCCCAGTACTTC.

The rearrangement links TRBV2 to TRBJ1-5; D uncertain. The V gene's germline CDR1 is SNHLY and CDR2 FYNNEI. There are 14 residues in the CDR3. Trimming cost V 4 bases and J 4 bases, with 11 bases left between them. CDR3 DNA sequence: TGTGCCAGCAGTGGCGTGACATCTAATCAGCCCCAGCATTTT. Its protein is CASSGVTSNQPQHF. Together with reference TRBV2 and TRBJ1-5, the CDR3 gives the full variable domain: EPEVTQTPSHQVTQMGQEVILRCVPISNHLYFYWYRQILGQKVEFLVSFYNNEISEKSEIFDDQFSVERPDGSNFTLKIRSTKLEDSAMYFCASSGVTSNQPQHFGDGTRLSIL.

The chain joins TRBV5-1 to TRBJ2-3; 8 bases line up with TRBD2. This CDR3 is built from 19 residues. Germline CDR1 SGHRS, CDR2 YFSETQ. V gave up 0 bases and J gave up 6 bases; unmatched junction bases: 18. The DNA for the CDR3 is TGCGCCAGCAGCTTGGCCTCTCGTTCGGGGCTAGCGGGCAGTGATACGCAGTATTTT. Protein sequence: CASSLASRSGLAGSDTQYF.

The V gene is TRBV6-5, the J gene TRBJ1-5; 8 bases align to TRBD1. The junction had 9 bases not matched to a gene; V was cut back by 5 bases and J by 6 bases. The germline CDR1 and CDR2 sequences are MNHEY and SVGAGI. The CDR3 is made up of 15 amino acids. The CDR3 coding sequence is TGTGCCAGCAGTCCGGACAGGGACAAGAGTCAGCCCCAGCATTTT. This encodes CASSPDRDKSQPQHF.

V usage is TRBV18 and J usage is TRBJ2-3, with 10 bases identical to TRBD1. V shed 3 bases, J shed 4 bases, and the junction held 1 base outside the gene matches. The germline V gene has CDR1 KGHSH and CDR2 LQKENI. The CDR3 is 14 amino acids. The CDR3 DNA reads as TGTGCCAGCTCACCGGGGACAGGGGCAGATACGCAGTATTTT. It is translated as CASSPGTGADTQYF. The variable domain in full, with the rest retrieved from reference TRBV18 and TRBJ2-3, is NAGVMQNPRHLVRRRGQEARLRCSPMKGHSHVYWYRQLPEEGLKFMVYLQKENIIDESGMPKERFSAEFPKEGPSILRIQQVVRGDSAAYFCASSPGTGADTQYFGPGTRLTVL.

The chain couples TRBV7-8 to TRBJ2-1; the match to TRBD1 covers 7 bases. J gave up 9 bases and V 4 bases, and 6 bases lay outside the gene matches. The length of the CDR3 is 13 residues. Germline V gene lookup returns CDR1 SGHVS and CDR2 FQNEAQ. This chain's CDR3 is CASSYRQGPEQFF. CDR3 in DNA: TGTGCCAGCAGCTACCGACAGGGTCCTGAGCAGTTCTTC.

The J gene is TRBJ1-4, the V gene TRBV18, with D uncertain. This CDR3 is 15 amino acids long. Trimming took 4 bases from V and 7 from J, leaving 16 bases between them. Looked up from germline, CDR1 is KGHSH and CDR2 is LQKENI. The CDR3 protein is CASSLSEVGLEKLFF. CDR3 coding DNA: TGTGCCAGCTCACTATCGGAGGTTGGGCTTGAAAAACTGTTTTTT.

V gene TRBV2 combines with J gene TRBJ2-4; D is perhaps TRBD2 (6 bases). With 6 bases removed from V and 6 bases from J, the gap between germline ends came to 12 bases. CDR1 SNHLY and CDR2 FYNNEI come from the germline V gene. The CDR3 is 13 amino acids. The CDR3 DNA is TGTGCCAGCAGGCGGAGGGAGAGAAACATTCAGTACTTC. This sequence encodes CASRRRERNIQYF.

The chain is built from TRBV6-5 and TRBJ2-7; D not certain. CDR1 is MNHEY and CDR2 is SVGAGI in the germline V gene. The CDR3 totals 14 residues. With 4 bases removed from V and 1 base from J, the gap between germline ends came to 11 bases. The DNA of the CDR3 is TGTGCCAGCAGTTCGGCAGGTCGGTCCTACGAGCAGTACTTC. Amino acids: CASSSAGRSYEQYF.

The rearrangement uses TRBV2 and TRBJ1-3; D gene unclear. Trimming left V 9 bases short and J 0 bases short, with 9 bases between. This CDR3 spans 13 amino acids. Germline CDR1 SNHLY, CDR2 FYNNEI. The CDR3 coding sequence is TGTGCCAGTTTCTTGAGCTCTGGAAACACCATATATTTT. Translated: CASFLSSGNTIYF.

A single count supports this clone. V gene TRBV5-6 combines with J gene TRBJ2-1; D not resolved. Germline CDR1 and CDR2: SGHDT and YYEEEE. The CDR3 runs to 12 residues. V dropped 2 bases and J dropped 7 bases, with 7 bases sitting between them. CDR3 loop: CASSFVANEQFF. The CDR3 DNA reads TGTGCCAGCAGCTTTGTAGCAAATGAGCAGTTCTTC.

The chain has TRBV6-5 and TRBJ1-1; 9 bases fit TRBD1. Trimming at V came to 2 bases and at J to 7 bases, leaving 5 bases not matched to a gene. The CDR3 runs 14 residues. CDR1 and CDR2 from the germline V gene are MNHEY and SVGAGI. This CDR3 is CASSYRDRAREAFF. The CDR3 DNA is TGTGCCAGCAGTTACAGGGACAGGGCGCGTGAAGCTTTCTTT.

The genes are TRBV7-3 and TRBJ1-1; possible D gene TRBD1, 5 bases. The CDR3 has 14 residues. Germline CDR1 is SGHTA and CDR2 is FQGTGA. Trimming removed 5 bases at V and 2 bases at J, with 12 bases between. Here the CDR3 reads CASSPGDRNTEAFF. Here the CDR3 DNA reads TGTGCCAGCAGCCCGGGCGACAGAAACACTGAAGCTTTCTTT. The full variable domain, with the rest looked up from reference TRBV7-3 and TRBJ1-1, is GAGVSQTPSNKVTEKGKYVELRCDPISGHTALYWYRQSLGQGPEFLIYFQGTGAADDSGLPNDRFFAVRPEGSVSTLKIQRTERGDSAVYLCASSPGDRNTEAFFGQGTRLTVV.

The chain recombines TRBV27 with TRBJ1-4, with 8 bases aligning to TRBD1. CDR1 is MNHEY, CDR2 SMNVEV, per germline (reference sequence). The CDR3 extends over 14 amino acids. Trimming cost V 6 bases and J 8 bases; bases outside gene matches: 8. The CDR3 coding sequence is TGTGCCAGCAGCCGGACAGGGTTCGGGGAAAAACTGTTTTTT. This translates into CASSRTGFGEKLFF. Drawing the rest from reference TRBV27 and TRBJ1-4, the complete variable domain is EAQVTQNPRYLITVTGKKLTVTCSQNMNHEYMSWYRQDPGLGLRQIYYSMNVEVTDKGDVPEGYKVSRKEKRNFPLILESPSPNQTSLYFCASSRTGFGEKLFFGSGTQLSVL.

V and J are TRBV5-1 and TRBJ2-5; 8 bases fit TRBD1. The junction had 4 bases not matched to a gene; V was cut back by 4 bases and J by 5 bases. The CDR3 has 13 amino acids. Per germline, CDR1 SGHRS and CDR2 YFSETQ. In DNA, the CDR3 is TGCGCCAGCAGCCCAGGGGGCTGGGAGACCCAGTACTTC. It codes for CASSPGGWETQYF.

J is TRBJ2-7 and V is TRBV5-6; D call uncertain. CDR1 SGHDT and CDR2 YYEEEE come from the germline V gene. The CDR3 has 11 residues. Trimming shortened V by 4 bases and J by 4 bases, and 6 bases separated the two germline ends. Here the CDR3 reads CASSVNYEQYF. In DNA, the CDR3 is TGTGCCAGCAGCGTCAATTACGAGCAGTACTTC.

This chain joins TRBV19 and TRBJ1-2; D unclear. The CDR3 spans 9 residues. Germline V lookup: CDR1 LNHDA, CDR2 SQIVND (reference sequence). The germline V and J ends were trimmed by 7 bases and 7 bases, with 4 bases remaining between them. The CDR3 DNA is TGTGCCAGTACTCTTGGCTACACCTTC. Protein product: CASTLGYTF.